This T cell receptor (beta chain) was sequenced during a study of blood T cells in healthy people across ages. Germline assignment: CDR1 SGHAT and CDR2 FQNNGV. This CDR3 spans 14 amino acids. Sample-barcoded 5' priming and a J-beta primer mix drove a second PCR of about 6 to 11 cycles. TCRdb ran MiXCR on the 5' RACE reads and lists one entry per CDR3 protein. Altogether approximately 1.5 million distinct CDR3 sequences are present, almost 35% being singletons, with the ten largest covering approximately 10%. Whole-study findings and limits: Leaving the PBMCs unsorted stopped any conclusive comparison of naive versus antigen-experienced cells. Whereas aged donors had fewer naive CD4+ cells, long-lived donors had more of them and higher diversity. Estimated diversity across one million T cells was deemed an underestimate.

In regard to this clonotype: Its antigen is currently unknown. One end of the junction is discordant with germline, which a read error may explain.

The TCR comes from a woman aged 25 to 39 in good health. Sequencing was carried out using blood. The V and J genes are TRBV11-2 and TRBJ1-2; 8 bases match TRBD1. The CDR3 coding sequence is TGTGCCAGCACCCCGGACAGGGCATTCTATGGCTACATCTTC. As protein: CASTPDRAFYGYIF.